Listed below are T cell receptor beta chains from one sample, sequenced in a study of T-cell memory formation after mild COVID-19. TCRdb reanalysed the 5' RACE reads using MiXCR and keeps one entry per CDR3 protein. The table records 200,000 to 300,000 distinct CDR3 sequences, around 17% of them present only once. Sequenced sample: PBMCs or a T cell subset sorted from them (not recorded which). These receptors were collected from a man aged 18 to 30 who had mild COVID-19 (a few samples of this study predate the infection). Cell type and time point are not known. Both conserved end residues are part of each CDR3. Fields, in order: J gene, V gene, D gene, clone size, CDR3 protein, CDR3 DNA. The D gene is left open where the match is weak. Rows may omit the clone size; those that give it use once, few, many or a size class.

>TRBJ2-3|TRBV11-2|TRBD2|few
CASSLVVGGATDTQYF
TGTGCCAGCAGCTTAGTAGTCGGGGGGGCCACAGATACGCAGTATTTT
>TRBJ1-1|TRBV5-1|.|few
CASTVGNTEAFF
TGCGCCAGCACCGTAGGAAACACTGAAGCTTTCTTT
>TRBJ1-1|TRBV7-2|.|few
CASSSWAANTEAFF
TGTGCCAGCAGCTCCTGGGCAGCGAACACTGAAGCTTTCTTT
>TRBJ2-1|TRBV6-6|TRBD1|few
CASSHGTAAYNEQFF
TGTGCCAGCAGCCACGGGACAGCAGCCTACAATGAGCAGTTCTTC
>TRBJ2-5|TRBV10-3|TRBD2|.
CAISESASGGGETQYF
TGTGCCATCAGTGAGTCGGCTAGCGGGGGGGGAGAGACCCAGTACTTC
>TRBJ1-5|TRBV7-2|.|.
CASSFRVGSNQPQHF
TGTGCCAGCAGCTTCAGGGTGGGAAGCAATCAGCCCCAGCATTTT
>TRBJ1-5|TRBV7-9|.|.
CASSPGMGQPQHF
TGTGCCAGCAGCCCCGGTATGGGCCAGCCCCAGCATTTT
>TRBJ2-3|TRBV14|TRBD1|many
CASSQVGLRDRGADTQYF
TGTGCCAGCAGCCAAGTTGGCCTCCGGGACAGGGGCGCAGATACGCAGTATTTT
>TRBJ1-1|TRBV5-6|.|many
CASRRDTEAFF
TGTGCCAGCAGGAGGGACACTGAAGCTTTCTTT
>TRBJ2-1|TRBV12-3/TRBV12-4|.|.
CASSPDLRGNEQFF
TGTGCCAGCAGTCCTGACCTACGGGGCAATGAGCAGTTCTTC
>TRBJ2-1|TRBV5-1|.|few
CASSLGSGGAYNEQFF
TGCGCCAGCAGCTTGGGCTCGGGCGGGGCATACAATGAGCAGTTCTTC
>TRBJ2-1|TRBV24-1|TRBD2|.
CATSDPGGNEQFF
TGTGCCACCAGTGACCCGGGGGGAAATGAGCAGTTCTTC
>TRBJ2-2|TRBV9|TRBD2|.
CASSASGAPTGELFF
TGTGCCAGCAGCGCTAGCGGGGCACCCACCGGGGAGCTGTTTTTT
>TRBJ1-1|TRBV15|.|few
CATSRAPPGPPNTEAFF
TGTGCCACCAGCAGAGCCCCTCCGGGCCCGCCGAACACTGAAGCTTTCTTT
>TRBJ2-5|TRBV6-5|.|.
CASSRSGTSQYF
TGTGCCAGCAGCCGCTCTGGGACATCTCAGTACTTC
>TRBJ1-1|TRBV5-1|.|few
CASTIRGDTEAFF
TGCGCCAGCACAATCAGAGGGGACACTGAAGCTTTCTTT
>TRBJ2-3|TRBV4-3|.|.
CASSQAPQRATDTQYF
TGCGCCAGCAGCCAAGCCCCCCAGCGGGCTACAGATACGCAGTATTTT
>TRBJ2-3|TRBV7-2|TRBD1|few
CASRTGGQHTDTQYF
TGTGCCAGCAGGACAGGGGGACAGCACACAGATACGCAGTATTTT
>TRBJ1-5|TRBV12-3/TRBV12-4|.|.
CASSRDHSNQPQHF
TGTGCCAGCAGTCGGGACCATAGCAATCAGCCACAGCATTTT
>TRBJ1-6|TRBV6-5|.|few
CASSYYPGNNSPLHF
TGTGCCAGCAGTTACTACCCAGGGAATAATTCACCCCTCCACTTT
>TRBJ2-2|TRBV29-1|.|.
CSVSVTGELFF
TGCAGCGTTTCAGTCACCGGGGAGCTGTTTTTT
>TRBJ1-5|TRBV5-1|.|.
CASRRDTQGNQPQHF
TGCGCCAGCAGGCGGGACACCCAGGGCAATCAGCCCCAGCATTTT
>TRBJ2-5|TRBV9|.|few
CASSPLEGFRQETQYF
TGTGCCAGCAGCCCCTTGGAGGGTTTTCGCCAAGAGACCCAGTACTTC
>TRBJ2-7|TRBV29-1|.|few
CSVEDQGDEQYF
TGCAGCGTTGAAGATCAGGGCGACGAGCAGTACTTC